The clone carrying this T cell receptor beta chain occurred once. This sample is drawn from a study of blood T cell repertoires in COVID-19. Study background: In each case, the material was cDNA or gDNA derived from T cells, B-cell-depleted T cells, or PBMCs.

Trimming cost V 7 bases and J 0 bases, with 15 bases left between them. This CDR3 is built from 15 residues. Looked up from germline, CDR1 is SEHNR and CDR2 is FQNEAQ (reference sequence). Sequencing was performed with immunoSEQ multiplex PCR; in TCRdb, only in-frame clones are kept and a portion is missing. The sample lists approximately 470,000 clones, about 90% occurring once. The sequenced sample consisted of PBMCs or T cells enriched from blood (not recorded which). This sequence joins TRBV7-9 and TRBJ1-1, with D perhaps matching TRBD1 (6 bases). This receptor was taken from a woman aged 18-30 years who had recovered from COVID-19. CDR3 DNA sequence: TGTGCCAGCAACTCGAACAGGGTTATGAACACTGAAGCTTTCTTT. Translating gives CASNSNRVMNTEAFF.